This T cell receptor beta chain was obtained from a study of T cells in localized non-small cell lung cancer. CDR1 and CDR2 (germline): MNHEY, SMNVEV (reference sequence). With V trimmed by 3 bases and J by 5 bases, 6 bases remained unmatched. The CDR3 runs 14 residues. A word on this clone: Its antigen remains unidentified.

Study-wide results and caveats: Detection in adjacent lung was observed for a median 57 of the top 100 tumor clones. Greater blood T cell density accompanied longer overall survival. Since sequencing was restricted to only one region of the tumor, intratumor heterogeneity remains a possibility. In uninvolved adjacent lung, T cell clonality reached its highest value, exceeding tumor.

Clones were read by immunoSEQ multiplex PCR, and TCRdb kept only the in-frame ones, dropping some. The sample includes 30,000 to 40,000 clones, around 86% of them seen just once. The sequencing used peripheral blood mononuclear cells, collected before any cancer treatment. The chain uses TRBV27 and TRBJ1-1, with 7 bases matching TRBD1. The clonotype was recovered from a male donor at least 60 years old with stage II lung adenocarcinoma. CDR3 loop: CASSFQGVRTEAFF. CDR3 DNA: TGTGCCAGCAGTTTCCAGGGGGTAAGGACTGAAGCTTTCTTT.